The 9 T cell receptor beta chains given below trace back to one sample, sequenced in a study of T cell repertoires in cytomegalovirus infection. TCRdb reprocessed the reads via MiXCR and lists one record per CDR3 protein. The data contain 510,000 or so distinct CDR3 sequences, 26% of them singletons. The specimen sequenced was PBMCs. Every receptor here comes from a human donor in good health (CMV status not recorded). Some clones in this sample may be carry-over from other donors' samples.

This clonotype turned up a few times. The chain joins TRBV11-3 to TRBJ1-3; D uncertain. Trimming shortened V by 5 bases and J by 0 bases, and 11 bases separated the two germline ends. The CDR3 length is 15 residues. Looked up from germline, CDR1 is SGHNT and CDR2 is YENEEA. The CDR3 sequence: CASSKWQDSGNTIYF. The DNA of the CDR3 is TGTGCCAGCAGCAAGTGGCAGGACTCTGGAAACACCATATATTTT.

This clonotype was counted at least ten times. The rearrangement uses TRBV12-3 or TRBV12-4 and TRBJ2-6; D is possibly TRBD2 (5 bases). This CDR3 spans 15 amino acids. Trimming left V 1 base short and J 2 bases short, with 6 bases between. As DNA, the CDR3 is TGTGCCAGCAGTTTAGTGAGGGCTGGGGCCAACGTCCTGACTTTC. This codes for CASSLVRAGANVLTF.

A few counts support this clonotype. V and J are TRBV6-6 and TRBJ2-1; 9 bases agree with TRBD2. The V segment lost 0 bases and the J segment 3 bases; nucleotides outside the gene matches: 3. Per germline, CDR1 MNHNY and CDR2 SVGAGI (reference sequence). The CDR3 runs 16 residues. The CDR3 bases are TGTGCCAGCAGTTACTCGAAACTAGCGGGCTACAATGAGCAGTTCTTC. It translates to CASSYSKLAGYNEQFF.

V usage is TRBV7-2 and J usage is TRBJ2-1; the D is unclear. V shed 5 bases and J shed 9 bases, with 17 bases lying between them. The CDR3 covers 14 residues. Germline V lookup: CDR1 SGHTA, CDR2 FQGNSA. Here the CDR3 reads CASSRSALAGEQFF. The CDR3 nucleotides are TGTGCCAGCAGCCGCTCCGCGTTAGCCGGTGAGCAGTTCTTC. Filled out from reference TRBV7-2 and TRBJ2-1, the complete variable domain reads GAGVSQSPSNKVTEKGKDVELRCDPISGHTALYWYRQSLGQGLEFLIYFQGNSAPDKSGLPSDRFSAERTGGSVSTLTIQRTQQEDSAVYLCASSRSALAGEQFFGPGTRLTVL.

This clonotype was recorded many times. The J gene is TRBJ2-1, the V gene TRBV7-6; TRBD2 agrees at 10 bases. The trim removed 8 bases at V and 1 base at J, leaving 8 bases unmatched. Germline CDR1 SGHVS, CDR2 FNYEAQ. The CDR3 is 16 residues long. In DNA form, the CDR3 reads TGTGCCAGCGGAAGTACTAGCGGGAAATCCTACAATGAGCAGTTCTTC. Amino acid sequence: CASGSTSGKSYNEQFF.

In this sample, this clonotype turned up a few times. V usage is TRBV19 and J usage is TRBJ2-2; D not resolved. CDR3 size: 15 residues. V lost 3 bases, J lost 4 bases, and 12 bases lay in between. The germline V gene encodes CDR1 LNHDA and CDR2 SQIVND (reference sequence). This CDR3 reads CASSIKGLRTGELFF. For the CDR3, the DNA is TGTGCCAGTAGTATTAAAGGGTTACGCACCGGGGAGCTGTTTTTT.

The chain combines TRBV27 with TRBJ2-5; 8 bases align to TRBD2. Germline V gene lookup returns CDR1 MNHEY and CDR2 SMNVEV (reference sequence). After removal of 6 bases from V and 4 bases from J, the junction contained 7 bases not matched to a gene. The CDR3 length is 14 residues. The CDR3, as DNA: TGTGCCAGCAGGAGAGTCGCGGGAGGAGAGACCCAGTACTTC. It yields the protein CASRRVAGGETQYF.

This clonotype turned up a few times. The chain uses TRBV6-5 and TRBJ2-2; 10 positions agree with TRBD1. The CDR3 contains 14 residues. Germline lookup yields CDR1 MNHEY and CDR2 SVGAGI. Trimming removed 10 bases from V and 7 bases from J; junction bases left unmatched: 9. The CDR3 spells CATRGTGEVGELFF. CDR3 bases: TGTGCCACCCGAGGGACAGGGGAAGTCGGGGAGCTGTTTTTT.

This clonotype was counted only a few times. V gene TRBV6-6 combines with J gene TRBJ2-1; TRBD2 matches at 10 bases. The CDR3 is 16 residues long. Germline CDR1 is MNHNY and CDR2 is SVGAGI (reference sequence). V lost 10 bases, J lost 1 base, and 10 bases stayed unmatched. The CDR3 DNA sequence: TGTGCCACTGGGAGTAGCGGGAGGCGGTCCTACAATGAGCAGTTCTTC. Protein sequence: CATGSSGRRSYNEQFF.